This TCR beta chain was obtained from a study of CD8+ T cells in alopecia areata. Overall study context: Patients in the treated group were given tofacitinib by mouth, 5 to 10 mg twice a day.

Regarding treatment: oral pan-JAK inhibitor, 5-10 mg twice daily. Comments on this clone: Antigen: not known.

Reverse transcription of extracted RNA yielded cDNA, which provided the sequencing template. The method was immunoSEQ multiplex PCR; TCRdb's version includes in-frame clones alone and lacks a portion of them. The sample carries about 42,000 clones, roughly 65% recorded once. Findings and caveats of the study: Many expanded lesional clones persisted in scalp and blood during tofacitinib treatment. Significant decreases in scalp clonality and expanded CD8+ clones followed tofacitinib treatment.

The sample in question was CD8+ T cells sorted from blood, obtained at week 4, from a patient treated with tofacitinib. The sequence derives from a human donor with alopecia areata.

CDR3 amino acids: CATTSGGPRNTGELFF. The CDR3 DNA reads TGTGCCACCACTAGCGGAGGGCCGCGGAACACCGGGGAGCTGTTTTTT. The V and J genes are TRBV15 and TRBJ2-2, with TRBD2 matching 7 bases. The V gene end was trimmed by 7 bases and the J gene end by 1 base; junction bases not matched to a gene: 9. The CDR3 consists of 16 residues. Germline lookup yields CDR1 LNHNV and CDR2 YYDKDF (reference sequence).